This T cell receptor (beta chain) was observed in a study of blood T cell repertoires in COVID-19. Authors' processing steps: Amplification with reference gene primers provided the estimates of nucleated cell counts. Libraries were prepared by immunoSEQ multiplex PCR; TCRdb keeps only in-frame clonotypes and omits some of them. V and J calls plus clone size are reproduced from that table; the DNA served to infer D and trimming. This table has 72,000 or so clones, approximately 85% appearing once. This clone showed up just once. The CDR3 contains 14 residues. Germline V gene sequence: CDR1 GTSNPN, CDR2 SVGIG (reference sequence). The V gene end was trimmed by 2 bases and the J gene end by 4 bases; junction bases not matched to a gene: 5.

J is TRBJ2-1 and V is TRBV30; 7 bases match TRBD2. The clonotype was recovered from a woman older than 75 with active or convalescent COVID-19. The sequencing sample was made of peripheral blood. CDR3 sequence (DNA): TGTGCCTGGAGTCATGGACTAGATTACAATGAGCAGTTCTTC. Residues: CAWSHGLDYNEQFF. The whole variable domain, filled in from reference TRBV30 and TRBJ2-1, reads SQTIHQWPATLVQPVGSPLSLECTVEGTSNPNLYWYRQAAGRGLQLLFYSVGIGQISSEVPQNLSASRPQDRQFILSSKKLLLSDSGFYLCAWSHGLDYNEQFFGPGTRLTVL.